A selection of T cell receptor beta chains follows, all from one sample in a study of glioma-infiltrating T cells. TCRdb passed the multiplex PCR reads through MiXCR, listing each CDR3 protein once. The data show some 100,000 distinct CDR3 sequences, around 25% seen once. Sample: glioma tissue, nonneoplastic brain tissue, or PBMCs (not recorded which). The receptors were gathered from a human donor with low-grade glioma or glioblastoma, undergoing nonglioma brain surgery, or in good health (not recorded which). The CDR3 runs from the conserved cysteine through the conserved F or W. D genes are given only for firm matches. Clone size is given for some rows only: seen once, a few or many times, or a class if the clone is expanded.

clone_size	v_call	j_call	cdr3_length	d_call	cdr3_aa	cdr3_nt
few	TRBV11-3	TRBJ1-3	16	.	CASSLPRSSSGNTIYF	TGTGCCAGCAGCTTACCCCGTTCGAGCTCTGGAAACACCATATATTTT
.	TRBV27	TRBJ2-3	14	.	CASSLRDLKDTQYF	TGTGCCAGCAGTCTCCGGGACTTAAAAGATACGCAGTATTTT
.	TRBV5-1	TRBJ2-5	16	TRBD1	CASSWTGTGSQETQYF	TGCGCCAGCAGCTGGACAGGGACAGGGTCCCAAGAGACCCAGTACTTC
few	TRBV6-1	TRBJ1-2	16	TRBD1	CAISESNRGYRYGYTF	TGTGCCATCAGTGAGTCAAACAGGGGGTATCGCTATGGCTACACCTTC
many	TRBV7-9	TRBJ2-5	14	.	CASSSTGGGKTQYF	TGTGCCAGCAGCTCCACTGGTGGGGGAAAGACCCAGTACTTC
many	TRBV27	TRBJ2-7	14	TRBD1	CASSPRTGVGEQYF	TGTGCCAGCAGTCCGCGGACAGGGGTGGGCGAGCAGTACTTC
once	TRBV6-1	TRBJ2-1	16	.	CAIKRQDIGSYNEQFF	TGTGCCATCAAGCGGCAGGACATAGGCTCCTACAATGAGCAGTTCTTC
.	TRBV19	TRBJ2-5	14	TRBD1	CANPSDRAKEAQYF	TGTGCCAACCCTTCTGACAGGGCGAAAGAGGCCCAGTACTTC
.	TRBV12-5	TRBJ1-2	15	.	CASGPTWGHPYGYTF	TGTGCTAGTGGTCCGACCTGGGGGCATCCCTATGGCTACACCTTC
many	TRBV6-1	TRBJ2-2	16	TRBD2	CASSQLAYANTGELFF	TGTGCCAGCAGTCAACTAGCGTACGCGAACACCGGGGAGCTGTTTTTT
many	TRBV4-3	TRBJ1-5	13	.	CASSHDTVKPQHF	TGCGCCAGCAGCCATGACACCGTGAAGCCCCAGCATTTT
few	TRBV9	TRBJ2-3	15	TRBD2	CASSVGAGGPESQYF	TGTGCCAGCAGCGTAGGAGCGGGGGGGCCTGAGTCGCAGTATTTT
.	TRBV30	TRBJ2-7	14	.	CAWSVGTLSYEQYF	TGTGCCTGGAGTGTGGGGACATTATCCTACGAGCAGTACTTC
.	TRBV5-1	TRBJ2-1	19	TRBD2	CASRPLAGPPPIPYNEQFF	TGCGCCAGCCGCCCCCTAGCGGGACCTCCACCCATCCCATACAATGAGCAGTTCTTC
few	TRBV24-1	TRBJ2-3	15	TRBD1	CATSDLLQGTDTQYF	TGTGCCACCAGTGATTTGCTACAGGGGACAGATACGCAGTATTTT
.	TRBV5-1	TRBJ2-7	14	.	CASSLATESYEQYF	TGCGCCAGCAGCTTGGCCACGGAGAGTTACGAGCAGTACTTC
.	TRBV5-1	TRBJ1-2	14	.	CASSEKSASYGCTF	TGCGCCAGCAGCGAGAAAAGCGCTTCCTATGGCTGCACCTTC
many	TRBV2	TRBJ1-1	14	.	CARGTKGTHTEAFF	TGTGCCAGGGGAACCAAGGGGACGCACACTGAAGCTTTCTTT
.	TRBV7-2	TRBJ1-5	20	TRBD1	CASSLSSRGDRARSNQPQHF	TGTGCCAGCAGCTTATCTAGTCGGGGGGACAGGGCGAGGAGCAATCAGCCCCAGCATTTT
many	TRBV20-1	TRBJ1-1	15	.	CSARDAGLGNTEAFF	TGCAGTGCTAGAGATGCAGGGCTAGGGAACACTGAAGCTTTCTTT
many	TRBV7-3	TRBJ1-2	13	.	CASSSGIHYGYTF	TGTGCCAGCAGCTCCGGGATCCACTATGGCTACACCTTC
few	TRBV11-2	TRBJ1-6	14	.	CASSSEGERSPLHF	TGTGCCAGCAGCTCGGAGGGGGAGCGATCACCCCTCCACTTT
.	TRBV7-9	TRBJ1-1	11	.	CAGRAVSEAFF	TGTGCCGGGCGGGCAGTCTCGGAAGCTTTCTTT
many	TRBV9	TRBJ1-5	14	.	CASSVQGSNQPQHF	TGTGCCAGCAGCGTACAAGGGAGCAATCAGCCCCAGCATTTT